This entry concerns a single T cell receptor beta chain. V gave up 7 bases and J gave up 7 bases, with 17 bases separating them. CDR1 LNHDA and CDR2 SQIVND come from the germline V gene (reference sequence). This CDR3 has 14 residues. In the study's own analysis: The authors estimated nucleated cell counts from reference gene primer amplification. Some clones are missing from TCRdb's copy, which holds only in-frame ones; the method was immunoSEQ multiplex PCR. The V and J calls and clone size come from that table; D and trimming were worked out from the DNA. Counted here are 200,000 to 300,000 clones, more than 85% occurring once; the ten biggest clones make up around 7.3%. This record belongs to a study of blood T cell repertoires in COVID-19. About the study: The United States, Italy and Spain were the sources of the acute and convalescent COVID-19 samples. T cells, B-cell-depleted T cells, or PBMCs supplied cDNA or gDNA.

The J gene is TRBJ2-1, the V gene TRBV19, with a tentative D call TRBD1 (6 bases). The sequenced material came from peripheral blood. The sequence was obtained from a woman aged 70 to 79 with active or convalescent COVID-19. CDR3 sequence (DNA): TGTGCCAGTAAACAGGTGGGGGCAGCAAATGAGCAGTTCTTC. It yields the protein CASKQVGAANEQFF.